The 18 T cell receptor beta chains given below trace back to one sample, sequenced in a study of monozygotic twins with inflammatory bowel disease. TCRdb re-analyzed the 5' RACE reads; it lists each CDR3 protein once, without DNA. This sample's table has a few hundred thousand distinct CDR3 sequences. Sequenced input: blood. The source of these receptors is a human donor with ulcerative colitis or Crohn's disease, or a healthy co-twin of an affected twin (not recorded which).

The rearrangement uses TRBV5-1 and TRBJ2-3; absent DNA, TCRdb's TRBD1 call cannot be checked. CDR1 SGHRS and CDR2 YFSETQ come from the germline V gene. This CDR3 spans 15 amino acids. The CDR3 loop is CASSAGQGASDTQYF. Looking up the rest from reference TRBV5-1 and TRBJ2-3 gives the full variable domain: KAGVTQTPRYLIKTRGQQVTLSCSPISGHRSVSWYQQTPGQGLQFLFEYFSETQRNKGNFPGRFSGRQFSNSRSEMNVSTLELGDSALYLCASSAGQGASDTQYFGPGTRLTVL.

The chain couples TRBV20-1 to TRBJ2-1; TCRdb's assignment of TRBD2 cannot be checked, as there is no DNA. Germline CDR1 DFQATT, CDR2 SNEGSKA (reference sequence). The CDR3 contains 15 residues. The CDR3 region is CSASGGAFSYNEQFF.

CDR3 in amino acids: CATSREPLQGTPLTF. This rearrangement joins TRBV15 to TRBJ2-6; the D call from TCRdb, TRBD1, cannot be confirmed without DNA. Germline CDR1 is LNHNV and CDR2 is YYDKDF (reference sequence). This CDR3 has 15 amino acids.

The CDR3: CASSLSGTGRGSPLHF. The chain has TRBV5-1 and TRBJ1-6; the TRBD1 assignment by TCRdb is unverifiable without DNA. The CDR3 length is 16 residues. Germline-derived CDR1 and CDR2 are SGHRS and YFSETQ.

The rearrangement uses TRBV6-6 and TRBJ1-1. Germline CDR1 and CDR2: MNHNY and SVGAGI (reference sequence). This CDR3 comprises 13 residues. CDR3 residues: CASSYERVTEAFF.

The chain recombines TRBV3-1 with TRBJ1-1; TCRdb selects TRBD1, and the lack of DNA leaves this call unchecked. Germline lookup yields CDR1 LGHDT and CDR2 YNNKEL (reference sequence). This CDR3 has 13 residues. CDR3: CASSQLANGKAFF. Filled out from reference TRBV3-1 and TRBJ1-1, the complete variable domain reads DTAVSQTPKYLVTQMGNDKSIKCEQNLGHDTMYWYKQDSKKFLKIMFSYNNKELIINETVPNRFSPKSPDKAHLNLHINSLELGDSAVYFCASSQLANGKAFFGQGTRLTVV.

The chain uses TRBV6-5 and TRBJ2-7. The CDR3 contains 14 residues. From germline, CDR1 is MNHEY and CDR2 SVGAGI. Here the CDR3 reads CASSYSGGSYEQYF.

The chain links TRBV5-5 to TRBJ1-1; TCRdb picks TRBD1, but there is no DNA to check that call. The CDR3 loop spans 12 amino acids. In germline, CDR1 is SGHKS, CDR2 YYEKEE (reference sequence). The CDR3: CASSFQGFEAFF. The full variable domain, rest sourced from reference TRBV5-5 and TRBJ1-1, is DAGVTQSPTHLIKTRGQQVTLRCSPISGHKSVSWYQQVLGQGPQFIFQYYEKEERGRGNFPDRFSARQFPNYSSELNVNALLLGDSALYLCASSFQGFEAFFGQGTRLTVV.

J is TRBJ1-2 and V is TRBV20-1. This CDR3 comprises 12 residues. Germline V CDR1 and CDR2: DFQATT, SNEGSKA (reference sequence). The CDR3 loop is CSASSTSWGYTF.

The rearrangement joins TRBV11-2 to TRBJ2-1; TCRdb proposes TRBD1, but this gene call is untestable without DNA. Germline V lookup: CDR1 SGHAT, CDR2 FQNNGV. The CDR3 runs 13 residues. CDR3 region: CASSRGGTGEQFF.

The J gene is TRBJ2-3, the V gene TRBV5-1; TCRdb calls TRBD1, which cannot be checked without DNA. The CDR3 contains 14 residues. CDR1 is SGHRS, CDR2 YFSETQ, per germline. CDR3: CASRPDSLTDTQYF.

The J gene is TRBJ1-2, the V gene TRBV7-9. Germline V gene sequence: CDR1 SEHNR, CDR2 FQNEAQ (reference sequence). This CDR3 is 14 amino acids long. The CDR3 sequence: CASSLGSEPYGYTF.

The rearrangement links TRBV5-1 to TRBJ1-4. This CDR3 region has 16 residues. Germline CDR1 reads SGHRS; CDR2 reads YFSETQ. CDR3 sequence: CASSLGIWDFNEKLFF.

The chain couples TRBV3-1 to TRBJ2-3; no DNA is available, so the TRBD1 call from TCRdb remains unchecked. The CDR3 covers 17 residues. Germline loops: CDR1 LGHDT, CDR2 YNNKEL (reference sequence). CDR3 region: CASSQFRGTGNTGTQYF.

V is TRBV5-1 and J is TRBJ1-1. The CDR3 is 14 residues long. Per germline, CDR1 SGHRS and CDR2 YFSETQ. The chain's CDR3 is CASSFDNLNTEAFF.

The chain links TRBV20-1 to TRBJ1-4; TCRdb designates TRBD1, a call that cannot be tested without DNA. The germline gives CDR1 DFQATT, CDR2 SNEGSKA (reference sequence). The CDR3 spans 14 residues. CDR3 region: CSARRGATNEKLFF.

The chain has TRBV15 and TRBJ2-1; TCRdb designates TRBD1, a call that cannot be tested without DNA. This CDR3 is 16 amino acids long. Germline-derived CDR1 and CDR2 are LNHNV and YYDKDF (reference sequence). CDR3 amino acids: CATSRTTGQGFNEQFF.

The rearrangement links TRBV12-3 or TRBV12-4 to TRBJ2-1. This CDR3 has 14 amino acids. The chain's CDR3 is CASSARASYNEQFF.